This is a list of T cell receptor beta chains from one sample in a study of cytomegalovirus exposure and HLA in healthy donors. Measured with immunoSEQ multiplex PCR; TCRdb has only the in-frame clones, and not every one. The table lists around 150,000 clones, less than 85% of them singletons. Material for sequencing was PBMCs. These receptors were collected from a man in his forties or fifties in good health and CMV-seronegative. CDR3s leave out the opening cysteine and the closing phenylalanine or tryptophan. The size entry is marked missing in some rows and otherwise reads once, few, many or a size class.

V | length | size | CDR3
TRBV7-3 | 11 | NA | ASSEGALTEAF
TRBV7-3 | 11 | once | ASSRAGGDGYT
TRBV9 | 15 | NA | ASSRGTGLNSNQPQH
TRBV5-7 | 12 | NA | ASSLERENSPLH
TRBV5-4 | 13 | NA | ASSVGLAGTDTQY
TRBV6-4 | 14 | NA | ASREDPSSYNSPLH
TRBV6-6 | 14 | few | ASTETGILSNQPQH
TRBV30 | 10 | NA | AWGQSNTEAF
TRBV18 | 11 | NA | ASRSGIQETQY
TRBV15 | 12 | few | ATSRDLGTERQY
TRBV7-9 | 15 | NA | ASSKTKSQGLNEKLF
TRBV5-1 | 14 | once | ASSVSSLAGGYEQY
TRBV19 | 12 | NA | ASSQQGGTDTQY
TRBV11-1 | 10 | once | ASSLASSEAF
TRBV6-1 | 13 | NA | ASSEVQGSYNEQF
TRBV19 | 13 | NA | ASSPGQISNQPQH
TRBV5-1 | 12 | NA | ASRRTGGPDTQY
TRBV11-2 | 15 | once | ASSNHIPGQGTDTQY
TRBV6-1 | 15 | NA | ASSEIDRGGVQETQY
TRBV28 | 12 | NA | ASIRSGTTGELF
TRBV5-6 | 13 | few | ASSPGRTSAYEQY
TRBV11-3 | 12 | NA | ASSFGQGGYEQY
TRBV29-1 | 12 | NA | SAQGGALMDTQY
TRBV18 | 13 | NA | ASSPRSSGSHEQY
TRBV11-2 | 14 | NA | ASSLGGALAKNIQY
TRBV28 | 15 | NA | ASSLWTGGASNYGYT
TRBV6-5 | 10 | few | ASSQRGYEQY
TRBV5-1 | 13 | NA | ASSGDSGSTDTQY
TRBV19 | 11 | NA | ATRDRGQETQY
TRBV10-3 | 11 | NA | AISVAAASEQY
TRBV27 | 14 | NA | ASSLRETGAGDTQY
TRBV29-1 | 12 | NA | SALAGGGTGELF
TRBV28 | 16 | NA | ASSLAGTLSPTNEKLF
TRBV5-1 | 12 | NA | ASRRLAGDNEQF
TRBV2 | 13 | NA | ASSDHRDWSQPQH
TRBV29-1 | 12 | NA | SARGTSGGYEQY
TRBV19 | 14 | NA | ASSSRTRATNEKLF
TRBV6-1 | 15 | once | ASSEGRGDRVSYEQY
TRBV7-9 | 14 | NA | ASSPRTGEREETQY
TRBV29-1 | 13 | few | SAGTSGEIQETQY
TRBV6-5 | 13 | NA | ASSYSLAGFDEQY
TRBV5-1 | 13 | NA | ASSLVASGVNEQF
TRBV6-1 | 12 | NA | AIQAGEHPNEQF
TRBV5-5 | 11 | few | ASSFPGQGKAF
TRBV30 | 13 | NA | AWSNQNRVTGELF
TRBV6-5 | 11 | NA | ASSPGRAQPQH
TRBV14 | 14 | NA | ASSQDPLGAGEKLF
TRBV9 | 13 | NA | ASSGGSSGNQPQH
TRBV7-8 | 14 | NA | ASSPDLGLDTGELF
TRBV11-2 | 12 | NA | ATSENRVADTQY
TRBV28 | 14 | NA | ASSPRTGEIGNIQY
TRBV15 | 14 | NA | ATSPGGSWGQETQY
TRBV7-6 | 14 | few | ASSLAASGGYNEQF
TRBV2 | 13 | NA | ASTVRSPGTDTQY
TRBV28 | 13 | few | ASSLWTSAGYEQY